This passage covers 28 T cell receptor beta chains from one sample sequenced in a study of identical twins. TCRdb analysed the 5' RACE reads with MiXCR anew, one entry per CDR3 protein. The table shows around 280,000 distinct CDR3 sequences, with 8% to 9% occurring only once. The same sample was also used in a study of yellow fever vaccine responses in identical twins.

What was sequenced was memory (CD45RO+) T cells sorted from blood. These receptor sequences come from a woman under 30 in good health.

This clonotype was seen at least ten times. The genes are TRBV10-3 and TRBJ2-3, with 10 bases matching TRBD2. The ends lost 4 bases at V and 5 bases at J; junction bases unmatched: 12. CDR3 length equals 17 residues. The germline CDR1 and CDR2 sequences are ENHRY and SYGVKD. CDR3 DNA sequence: TGTGCCATCAGTGCTGTAGCGGGAGGAGGTGTTGGAGATACGCAGTATTTT. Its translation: CAISAVAGGGVGDTQYF.

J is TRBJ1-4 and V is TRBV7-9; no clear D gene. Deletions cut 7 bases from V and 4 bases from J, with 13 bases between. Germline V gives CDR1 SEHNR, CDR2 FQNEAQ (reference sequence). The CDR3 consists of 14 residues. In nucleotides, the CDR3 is TGTGCCAGCACCCGAGGTGGCCATAATGAAAAACTGTTTTTT. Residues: CASTRGGHNEKLFF.

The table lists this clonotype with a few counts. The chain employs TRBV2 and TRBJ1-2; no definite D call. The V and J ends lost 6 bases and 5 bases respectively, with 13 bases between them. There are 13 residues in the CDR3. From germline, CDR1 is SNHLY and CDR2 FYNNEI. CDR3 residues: CASRPDQSYGYTF. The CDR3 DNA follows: TGTGCCAGCAGACCGGACCAATCTTATGGCTACACCTTC.

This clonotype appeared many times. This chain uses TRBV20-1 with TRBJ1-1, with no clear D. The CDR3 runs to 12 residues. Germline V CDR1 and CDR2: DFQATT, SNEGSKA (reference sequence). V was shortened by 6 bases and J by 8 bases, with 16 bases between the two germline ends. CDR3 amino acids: CSAPKASWEAFF. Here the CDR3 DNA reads TGCAGTGCACCAAAGGCCAGTTGGGAAGCTTTCTTT.

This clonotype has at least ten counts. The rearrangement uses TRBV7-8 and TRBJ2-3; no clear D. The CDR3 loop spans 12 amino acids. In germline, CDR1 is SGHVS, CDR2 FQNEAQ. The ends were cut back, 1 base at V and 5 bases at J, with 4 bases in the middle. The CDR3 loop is CASSLEGDTQYF. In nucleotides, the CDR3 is TGTGCCAGCAGCTTAGAGGGAGATACGCAGTATTTT.

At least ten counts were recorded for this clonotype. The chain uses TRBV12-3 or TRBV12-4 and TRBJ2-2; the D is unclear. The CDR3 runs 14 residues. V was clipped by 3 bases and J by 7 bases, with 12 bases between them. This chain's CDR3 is CASSLVGWVGELFF. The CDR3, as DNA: TGTGCCAGCAGTTTGGTGGGTTGGGTCGGGGAGCTGTTTTTT.

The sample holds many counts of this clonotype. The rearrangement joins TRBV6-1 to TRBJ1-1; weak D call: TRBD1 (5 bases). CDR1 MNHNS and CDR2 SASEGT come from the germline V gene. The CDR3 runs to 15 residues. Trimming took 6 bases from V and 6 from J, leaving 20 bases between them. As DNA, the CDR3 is TGTGCCAGCAGGCCGGGGCACCCAAGGGACCCTGAAGCTTTCTTT. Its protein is CASRPGHPRDPEAFF.

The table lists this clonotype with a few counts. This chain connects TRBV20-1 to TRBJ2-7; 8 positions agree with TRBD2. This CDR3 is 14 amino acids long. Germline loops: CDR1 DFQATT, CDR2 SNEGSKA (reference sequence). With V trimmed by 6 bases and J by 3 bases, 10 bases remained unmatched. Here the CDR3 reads CSAKGTRGNYEQYV. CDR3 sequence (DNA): TGCAGTGCCAAAGGGACTAGGGGCAACTACGAGCAGTACGTC.

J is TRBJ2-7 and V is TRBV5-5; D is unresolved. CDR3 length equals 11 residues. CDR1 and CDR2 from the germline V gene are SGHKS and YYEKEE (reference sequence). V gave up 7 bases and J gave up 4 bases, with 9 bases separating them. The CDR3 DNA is TGTGCCAGCGCCGGCGCTTACGAGCAGTACGTC. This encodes CASAGAYEQYV.

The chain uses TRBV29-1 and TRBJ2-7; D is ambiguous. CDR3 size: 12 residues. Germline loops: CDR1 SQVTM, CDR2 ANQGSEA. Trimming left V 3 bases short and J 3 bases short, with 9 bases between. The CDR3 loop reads CSVEGKYYEQYF. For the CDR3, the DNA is TGCAGCGTTGAGGGGAAGTACTACGAGCAGTACTTC.

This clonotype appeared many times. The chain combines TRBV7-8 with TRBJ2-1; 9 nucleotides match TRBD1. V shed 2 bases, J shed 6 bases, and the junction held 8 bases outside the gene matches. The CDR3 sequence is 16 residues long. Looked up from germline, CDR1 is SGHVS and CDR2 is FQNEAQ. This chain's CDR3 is CASSLPVRTGANEQFF. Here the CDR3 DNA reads TGTGCCAGCAGCTTACCTGTCAGGACAGGGGCCAATGAGCAGTTCTTC.

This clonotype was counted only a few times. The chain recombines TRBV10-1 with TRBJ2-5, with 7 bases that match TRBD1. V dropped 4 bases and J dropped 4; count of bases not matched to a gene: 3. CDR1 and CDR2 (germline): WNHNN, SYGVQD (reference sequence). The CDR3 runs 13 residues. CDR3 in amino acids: CASSARDRETQYF. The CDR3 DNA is TGCGCCAGCAGTGCAAGGGACAGAGAGACCCAGTACTTC.

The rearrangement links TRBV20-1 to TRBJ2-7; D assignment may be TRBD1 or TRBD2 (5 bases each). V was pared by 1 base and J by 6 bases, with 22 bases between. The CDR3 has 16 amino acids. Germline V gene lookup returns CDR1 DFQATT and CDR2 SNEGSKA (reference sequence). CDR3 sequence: CSARGLGMGVAGEQYF. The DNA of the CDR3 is TGCAGTGCTAGAGGTTTAGGGATGGGGGTAGCTGGCGAGCAGTACTTC.

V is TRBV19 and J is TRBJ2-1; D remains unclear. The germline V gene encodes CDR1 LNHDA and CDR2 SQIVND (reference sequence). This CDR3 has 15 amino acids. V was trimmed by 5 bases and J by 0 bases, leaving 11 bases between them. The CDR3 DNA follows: TGTGCCAGTAGTCCAAGGGTTAGCTCCTACAATGAGCAGTTCTTC. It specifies CASSPRVSSYNEQFF.

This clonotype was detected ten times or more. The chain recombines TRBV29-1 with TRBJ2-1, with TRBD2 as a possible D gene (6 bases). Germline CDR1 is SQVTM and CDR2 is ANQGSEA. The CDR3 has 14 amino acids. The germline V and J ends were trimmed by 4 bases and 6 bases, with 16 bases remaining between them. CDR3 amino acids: CSVGPEGLPNEQFF. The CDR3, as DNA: TGCAGCGTTGGCCCCGAGGGACTGCCCAATGAGCAGTTCTTC.

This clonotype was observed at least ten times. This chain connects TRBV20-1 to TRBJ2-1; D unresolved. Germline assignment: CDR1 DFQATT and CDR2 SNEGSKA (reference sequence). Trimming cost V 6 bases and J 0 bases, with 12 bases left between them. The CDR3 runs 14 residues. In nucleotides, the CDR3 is TGCAGTGCGCGACCTGGAAGCTCCTACAATGAGCAGTTCTTC. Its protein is CSARPGSSYNEQFF.

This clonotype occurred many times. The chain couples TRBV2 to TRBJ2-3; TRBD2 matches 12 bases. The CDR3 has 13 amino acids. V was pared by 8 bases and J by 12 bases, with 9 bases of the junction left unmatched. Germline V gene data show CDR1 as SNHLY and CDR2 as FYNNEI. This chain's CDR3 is CASDGTSGSLQYF. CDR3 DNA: TGTGCCAGCGACGGGACTAGCGGGTCATTACAGTATTTT. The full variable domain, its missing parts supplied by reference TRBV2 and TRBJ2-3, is EPEVTQTPSHQVTQMGQEVILRCVPISNHLYFYWYRQILGQKVEFLVSFYNNEISEKSEIFDDQFSVERPDGSNFTLKIRSTKLEDSAMYFCASDGTSGSLQYFGPGTRLTVL.

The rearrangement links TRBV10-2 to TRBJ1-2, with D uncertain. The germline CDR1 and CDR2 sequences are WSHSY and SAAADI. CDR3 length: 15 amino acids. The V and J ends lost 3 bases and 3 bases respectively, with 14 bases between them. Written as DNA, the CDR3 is TGCGCCAGCAGTGACATCAGAGAGCCTTACTATGGCTACACCTTC. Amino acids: CASSDIREPYYGYTF.

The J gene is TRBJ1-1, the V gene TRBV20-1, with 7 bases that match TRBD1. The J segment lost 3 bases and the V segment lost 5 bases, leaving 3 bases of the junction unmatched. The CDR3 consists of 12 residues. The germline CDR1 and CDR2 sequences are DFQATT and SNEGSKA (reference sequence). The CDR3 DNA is TGCAGTGCTCGCAGGGGGTACACTGAAGCTTTCTTT. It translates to CSARRGYTEAFF.

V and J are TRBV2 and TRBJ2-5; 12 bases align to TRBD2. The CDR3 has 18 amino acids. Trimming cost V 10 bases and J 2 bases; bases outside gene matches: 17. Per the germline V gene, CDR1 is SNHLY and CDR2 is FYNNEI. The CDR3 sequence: CAICLVRVLAGGQETQYF. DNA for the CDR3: TGTGCCATCTGTTTAGTTAGGGTGCTAGCGGGAGGGCAAGAGACCCAGTACTTC.

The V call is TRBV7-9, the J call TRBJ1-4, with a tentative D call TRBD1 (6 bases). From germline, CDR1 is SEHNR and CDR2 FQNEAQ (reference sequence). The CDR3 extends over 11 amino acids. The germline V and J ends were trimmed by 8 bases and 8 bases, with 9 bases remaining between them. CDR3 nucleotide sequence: TGTGCCAGCGGGCAGGGGGAAAAACTGTTTTTT. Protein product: CASGQGEKLFF.

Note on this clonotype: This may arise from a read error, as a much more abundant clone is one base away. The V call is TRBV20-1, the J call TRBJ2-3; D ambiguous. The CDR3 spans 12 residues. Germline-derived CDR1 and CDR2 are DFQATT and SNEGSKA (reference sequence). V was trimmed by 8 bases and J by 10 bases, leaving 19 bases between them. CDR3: CSTDTPPSSQYF. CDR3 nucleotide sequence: TGCAGTACCGATACCCCGCCATCTTCGCAGTATTTT.

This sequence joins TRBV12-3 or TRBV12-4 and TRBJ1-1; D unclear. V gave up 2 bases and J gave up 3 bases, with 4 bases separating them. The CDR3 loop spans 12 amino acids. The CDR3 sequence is CASSLSYTEAFF. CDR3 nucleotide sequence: TGTGCCAGCAGTTTAAGTTACACTGAAGCTTTCTTT.

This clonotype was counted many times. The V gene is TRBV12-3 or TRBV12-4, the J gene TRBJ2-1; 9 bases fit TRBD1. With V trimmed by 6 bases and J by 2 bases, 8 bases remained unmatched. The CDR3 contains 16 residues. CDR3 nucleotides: TGTGCCAGCAGCCCCACAGGGGGCTCCACCTACAATGAGCAGTTCTTC. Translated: CASSPTGGSTYNEQFF.

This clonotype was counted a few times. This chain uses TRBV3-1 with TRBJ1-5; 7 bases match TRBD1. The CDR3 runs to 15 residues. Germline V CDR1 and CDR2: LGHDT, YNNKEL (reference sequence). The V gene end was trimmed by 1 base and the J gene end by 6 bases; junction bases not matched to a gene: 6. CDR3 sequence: CASSQGMGQSQPQHF. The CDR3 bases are TGTGCCAGCAGCCAAGGAATGGGACAGAGTCAGCCCCAGCATTTT.

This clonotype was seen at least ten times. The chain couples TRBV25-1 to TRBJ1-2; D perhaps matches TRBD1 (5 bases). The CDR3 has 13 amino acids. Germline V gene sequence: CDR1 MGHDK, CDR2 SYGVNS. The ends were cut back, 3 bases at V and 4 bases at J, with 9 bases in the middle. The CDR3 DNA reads TGTGCCAGCAGTGATGGGACGAGCTATGGCTACACCTTC. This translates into CASSDGTSYGYTF.

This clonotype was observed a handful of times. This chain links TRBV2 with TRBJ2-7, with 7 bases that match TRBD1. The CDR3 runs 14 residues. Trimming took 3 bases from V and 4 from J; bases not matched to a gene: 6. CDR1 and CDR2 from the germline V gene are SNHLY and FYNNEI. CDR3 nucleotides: TGTGCCAGCAGTGAGACAGGGTATGGGTACGAGCAGTACTTC. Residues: CASSETGYGYEQYF.

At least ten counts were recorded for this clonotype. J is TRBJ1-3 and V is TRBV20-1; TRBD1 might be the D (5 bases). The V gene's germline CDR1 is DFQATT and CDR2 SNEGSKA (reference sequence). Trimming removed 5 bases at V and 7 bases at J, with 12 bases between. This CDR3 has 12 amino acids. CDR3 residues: CSAGDLGNTIYF. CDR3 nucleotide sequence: TGCAGTGCTGGGGACCTGGGGAACACCATATATTTT.